Listed here are 30 T cell receptor beta chains from one sample, sequenced in a study of cytomegalovirus exposure and HLA in healthy donors. PCR amplification relied on 60 Vbeta primers (plus 13 Jbeta primers). Clones were read by immunoSEQ multiplex PCR, and TCRdb kept only the in-frame ones, dropping some. The sample contains 140,000 to 150,000 clones, approximately 80% of which appear only once. Source material: PBMCs. The receptors were sampled from a woman younger than 30 in good health and CMV-seropositive.

V is TRBV6-1 and J is TRBJ1-1; TRBD1 matches 9 bases. The CDR3 runs 14 residues. Germline loops: CDR1 MNHNS, CDR2 SASEGT. V dropped 8 bases and J dropped 4; count of bases not matched to a gene: 8. The CDR3 region has the DNA TGTGCCAGCGGCTGGACAGGGGTCGGCACTGAAGCTTTCTTT. It translates to CASGWTGVGTEAFF.

This clone was recorded only once. The chain links TRBV2 to TRBJ1-5, with D possibly TRBD1 on 6 matching bases. The CDR3 spans 16 residues. The germline V gene encodes CDR1 SNHLY and CDR2 FYNNEI. V gave up 2 bases and J gave up 5 bases, with 16 bases separating them. In nucleotides, the CDR3 is TGTGCCAGCAGTGAACAGGGGCTTGGTGAGGATCAGCCCCAGCATTTT. Translation: CASSEQGLGEDQPQHF.

The rearrangement links TRBV5-4 to TRBJ2-7, with 9 bases that match TRBD1. J gave up 4 bases and V 2 bases, and 4 bases lay outside the gene matches. The CDR3 spans 14 residues. Germline values: CDR1 SGHNT, CDR2 YYREEE (reference sequence). CDR3 DNA sequence: TGTGCCAGCAGCTTCCGGGACAGGGTGTACGAGCAGTACTTC. Its protein product is CASSFRDRVYEQYF.

The chain carries TRBV6-1 and TRBJ2-3; TRBD1 is a possible D gene (6 bases). Deletions cut 0 bases from V and 0 bases from J, with 10 bases between. CDR1 is MNHNS and CDR2 is SASEGT in the germline V gene. The CDR3 is 16 residues long. The CDR3 spells CASSEARGSSTDTQYF. The CDR3 DNA sequence: TGTGCCAGCAGTGAAGCCAGGGGCTCAAGCACAGATACGCAGTATTTT.

This chain links TRBV30 with TRBJ1-1; D is possibly TRBD1 (5 bases). Germline V gives CDR1 GTSNPN, CDR2 SVGIG (reference sequence). This CDR3 spans 18 amino acids. Trimming took off 6 bases at V and 0 bases at J, with 26 bases between the two ends. The CDR3: CACPGTRASSIMNTEAFF. CDR3 in DNA: TGTGCCTGCCCAGGGACTCGCGCTTCTTCCATCATGAACACTGAAGCTTTCTTT.

The genes are TRBV5-6 and TRBJ2-2; no clear D gene. From germline, CDR1 is SGHDT and CDR2 YYEEEE. The CDR3 consists of 16 residues. V was pared by 2 bases and J by 1 base, with 12 bases between. The CDR3 is CASSFNEHRNTGELFF. The CDR3, as DNA: TGTGCCAGCAGCTTTAATGAGCACAGGAACACCGGGGAGCTGTTTTTT. Variable domain in full (rest from reference TRBV5-6 and TRBJ2-2): DAGVTQSPTHLIKTRGQQVTLRCSPKSGHDTVSWYQQALGQGPQFIFQYYEEEERQRGNFPDRFSGHQFPNYSSELNVNALLLGDSALYLCASSFNEHRNTGELFFGEGSRLTVL.

This clone was observed a few times. The chain joins TRBV2 to TRBJ2-7; D ambiguous. Germline-derived CDR1 and CDR2 are SNHLY and FYNNEI. V lost 3 bases to trimming and J lost 7 bases, with 16 bases between them. This CDR3 is built from 14 residues. The CDR3 spells CASSDFSVSREQYF. In nucleotides, the CDR3 is TGTGCCAGCAGTGATTTCTCGGTGTCGCGTGAGCAGTACTTC.

V is TRBV7-2 and J is TRBJ2-2; tentatively, D is TRBD2 (5 bases). The CDR3 extends over 15 amino acids. Germline lookup yields CDR1 SGHTA and CDR2 FQGNSA. V gave up 2 bases and J gave up 1 base, with 8 bases separating them. The CDR3 DNA reads TGTGCCAGCAGCTTATTGGGGAGGAACACCGGGGAGCTGTTTTTT. As protein: CASSLLGRNTGELFF.

For this clone: At one of its ends the junction is not consistent with the germline gene, which may arise from a read error. The J gene is TRBJ2-5, the V gene TRBV7-9, with 9 bases fitting TRBD1. The CDR3 extends over 17 amino acids. Per germline, CDR1 SEHNR and CDR2 FQNEAQ (reference sequence). This CDR3 reads CSSSPDRGYREIETQYF. The CDR3 DNA reads TGTTCCAGCAGCCCTGACAGGGGGTATAGGGAAATAGAGACCCAGTACTTC.

This clone has only one observation. V usage is TRBV5-8 and J usage is TRBJ1-4; no reliable D call. Germline assignment: CDR1 SGHTS and CDR2 YDEGEE. With 1 base removed from V and 6 bases from J, the gap between germline ends came to 10 bases. The CDR3 contains 14 residues. The CDR3 DNA reads as TGTGCCAGCAGCTTGCCCCCCTTCGATGAAAAACTGTTTTTT. This encodes CASSLPPFDEKLFF.

A note on this clone: A junction boundary mismatches the germline segment, possibly from a read error. The chain couples TRBV6-1 to TRBJ2-5, with 8 bases that match TRBD1. The J call is in doubt because the DNA end fits TRBJ2-7 better. This CDR3 comprises 16 residues. Per germline, CDR1 MNHNS and CDR2 SASEGT. Written as DNA, the CDR3 is TGTGCCAGCAGTAAAGCCTCGGACAGGGAGCGCTACGAGCAGTACTTC. This sequence encodes CASSKASDRERYEQYF.

The chain has TRBV11-2 and TRBJ1-2; 11 bases are shared with TRBD1. J was trimmed by 8 bases and V by 5 bases; bases with no gene match: 7. This CDR3 is 14 amino acids long. From germline, CDR1 is SGHAT and CDR2 FQNNGV. The CDR3 coding sequence is TGTGCCAGCAGCCGAGGACAGGGGGCCTTAGGCTACACCTTC. Its translation is CASSRGQGALGYTF.

The chain couples TRBV4-1 to TRBJ2-2, with 10 bases aligning to TRBD1. Trimming removed 8 bases from V and 6 bases from J; junction bases left unmatched: 9. Germline V gives CDR1 MGHRA, CDR2 YSYEKL. The CDR3 contains 15 residues. Written as DNA, the CDR3 is TGCGCCAGCTTGAAACCGGGACAGGGGTCCGGGGAGCTGTTTTTT. Translating it yields CASLKPGQGSGELFF.

The CDR3 DNA reads TGTGCCAGCAGCCTGACAGCGTTGAACACTGAAGCTTTCTTT. Residues: CASSLTALNTEAFF. The chain combines TRBV7-9 with TRBJ1-1; possible D gene TRBD1, 5 bases. This CDR3 is built from 14 residues. CDR1 is SEHNR, CDR2 FQNEAQ, per germline (reference sequence). Trimming cost V 5 bases and J 0 bases, with 10 bases left between them.

The CDR3 spells CASSLGTGNNYGYTF. CDR3 DNA: TGTGCCAGCAGCTTGGGGACAGGGAATAACTATGGCTACACCTTC. This chain joins TRBV5-6 and TRBJ1-2; 8 bases map to TRBD1. CDR3 length: 15 residues. From germline, CDR1 is SGHDT and CDR2 YYEEEE. The J segment lost 1 base and the V segment lost 0 bases, leaving 2 bases of the junction unmatched.

This clone was seen a few times. The CDR3 spells CASSTGSGATPPYGYTF. The CDR3 DNA reads as TGTGCCAGTAGTACAGGTTCAGGGGCGACCCCTCCCTATGGCTACACCTTC. This chain connects TRBV19 to TRBJ1-2, with a weak D call TRBD1 (6 bases). Trimming took 4 bases from V and 4 from J, leaving 22 bases between them. The germline V gene encodes CDR1 LNHDA and CDR2 SQIVND (reference sequence). The CDR3 runs to 17 residues.

The chain is built from TRBV30 and TRBJ2-1; tentatively, D is TRBD2 (6 bases). V was shortened by 4 bases and J by 1 base, with 8 bases between the two germline ends. The CDR3 loop spans 13 amino acids. The germline gives CDR1 GTSNPN, CDR2 SVGIG (reference sequence). DNA of the CDR3: TGTGCCTGGAACCGGGGGTCCTACAATGAGCAGTTCTTC. Protein: CAWNRGSYNEQFF.

This clone was recorded a few times. The chain is built from TRBV21-1 and TRBJ1-5. TRBV21-1 is marked as a pseudogene. The CDR3 covers 18 residues. CDR3 in DNA: TGTGCCAGCAGCAAAGGGGTGTCGGGGAGGGTTGGCAATCAGCCCCAGCATTTT. Translation: CASSKGVSGRVGNQPQHF.

Regarding this clone: The conserved closing phenylalanine or tryptophan is absent in this CDR3, likely reflecting a read error. This sequence joins TRBV7-2 and TRBJ1-2; no firm D call. Between the trimmed V and J ends, which lost 5 bases and 7 bases, there was a span of 11 bases. CDR1 and CDR2 (germline): SGHTA, FQGNSA. The CDR3 is 12 amino acids. The CDR3 here is CASSPAAGGYTL. DNA of the CDR3: TGTGCCAGCAGCCCCGCCGCGGGTGGCTACACCCTC.

V is TRBV7-2 and J is TRBJ2-3; D is unresolved. The CDR3 covers 16 residues. The germline V and J ends were trimmed by 3 bases and 1 base, with 14 bases remaining between them. CDR1 and CDR2 from the germline V gene are SGHTA and FQGNSA. The CDR3, as DNA: TGTGCCAGCAGCTTGGCCTCCGCGGCCCGCACAGATACGCAGTATTTT. Its protein is CASSLASAARTDTQYF.

The V and J genes are TRBV28 and TRBJ1-1; 9 nucleotides align to TRBD1. This CDR3 is built from 15 residues. CDR1 is MDHEN and CDR2 is SYDVKM in the germline V gene. V gave up 6 bases and J gave up 5 bases; unmatched junction bases: 10. In nucleotides, the CDR3 is TGTGCCAGCAGGATCACAGGGGGCGTCGGAACTGAAGCTTTCTTT. Translating it yields CASRITGGVGTEAFF.

This sequence joins TRBV6-5 and TRBJ2-5; 7 bases are shared with TRBD2. CDR3 length equals 15 residues. CDR1 is MNHEY, CDR2 SVGAGI, per germline. After removal of 1 base from V and 6 bases from J, the junction contained 8 bases not matched to a gene. The CDR3 DNA is TGTGCCAGCAGTTACTTTGCGGGGGATCGCAAGACCCAGTACTTC. It yields the protein CASSYFAGDRKTQYF.

The V and J genes are TRBV11-2 and TRBJ2-2, with TRBD2 matching 13 bases. The CDR3 spans 19 residues. J lost 2 bases, V lost 2 bases, and 8 bases had no gene match. Germline lookup yields CDR1 SGHAT and CDR2 FQNNGV. The CDR3 protein is CASSLRGLAGTQNTGELFF. Here the CDR3 DNA reads TGTGCCAGCAGCTTACGGGGACTAGCGGGGACCCAAAACACCGGGGAGCTGTTTTTT.

The rearrangement links TRBV7-2 to TRBJ2-2, with a weak D call TRBD2 (6 bases). Per the germline V gene, CDR1 is SGHTA and CDR2 is FQGNSA. V was cut by 5 bases and J by 3 bases, with 10 bases left in between. The CDR3 loop spans 14 amino acids. The CDR3 loop is CASSVRDYTGELFF. In nucleotides, the CDR3 is TGTGCCAGCAGCGTCCGGGACTACACCGGGGAGCTGTTTTTT.

This clone was found once. The gene calls are TRBV27 and TRBJ1-3; TRBD1 aligns across 8 bases. The germline CDR1 and CDR2 sequences are MNHEY and SMNVEV (reference sequence). V lost 4 bases, J lost 1 base, and 6 bases stayed unmatched. The CDR3 has 16 amino acids. The DNA of the CDR3 is TGTGCCAGCAGTTCCAGGGGGCTGTGGTCTGGAAACACCATATATTTT. The encoded protein is CASSSRGLWSGNTIYF.

A remark on this clone: Mismatch with germline at one junction end may stem from a read error. This rearrangement joins TRBV5-8 to TRBJ1-4; maybe TRBD1 (5 bases). CDR3 length: 13 residues. Germline V gives CDR1 SGHTS, CDR2 YDEGEE. The CDR3 DNA follows: TGTGCCAGCAGCGTAGACAGTTTTTCTAGTTGGCGTTTT. The encoded protein is CASSVDSFSSWRF.

In this sample, this clone turned up a few times. This chain uses TRBV19 with TRBJ2-7; 7 bases agree with TRBD1. Trimming took 11 bases from V and 5 from J; bases not matched to a gene: 12. Germline CDR1 reads LNHDA; CDR2 reads SQIVND (reference sequence). CDR3 length: 13 residues. This chain's CDR3 is CAPRQGWVDEQYF. Here the CDR3 DNA reads TGTGCCCCTCGACAGGGCTGGGTGGACGAGCAGTACTTC.

CDR3 residues: CSVRKGGWNTEAFF. DNA of the CDR3: TGCAGCGTTCGGAAGGGGGGGTGGAACACTGAAGCTTTCTTT. The J gene is TRBJ1-1, the V gene TRBV29-1; D might be TRBD1 (6 bases). Trimming removed 5 bases at V and 1 base at J, with 14 bases between. Germline V gene lookup returns CDR1 SQVTM and CDR2 ANQGSEA. The CDR3 has 14 residues. Combining the CDR3 with reference TRBV29-1 and TRBJ1-1 gives the whole variable domain SAVISQKPSRDICQRGTSLTIQCQVDSQVTMMFWYRQQPGQSLTLIATANQGSEATYESGFVIDKFPISRPNLTFSTLTVSNMSPEDSSIYLCSVRKGGWNTEAFFGQGTRLTVV.

This chain uses TRBV6-1 with TRBJ1-6; D may be TRBD1 (5 bases). This CDR3 is built from 14 residues. V was trimmed by 1 base and J by 9 bases, leaving 10 bases between them. Germline CDR1 and CDR2: MNHNS and SASEGT. CDR3: CASSEGTGSSPLHF. The CDR3, as DNA: TGTGCCAGCAGTGAAGGAACAGGATCTTCACCCCTCCACTTT.

This sequence joins TRBV4-1 and TRBJ2-5; D gene uncertain. The DNA end lines up better with TRBJ2-7; the J call may be wrong. Germline V lookup: CDR1 MGHRA, CDR2 YSYEKL. This CDR3 region has 14 residues. DNA for the CDR3: TGCGCCAGCAGCCAAATGTCCGAGTCCTACGAGCAGTACTTC. It yields the protein CASSQMSESYEQYF.